The subject of this entry is one T cell receptor beta chain. The antigen it binds to is not known. The input lacks base qualities; no much larger clone sits a single base away. Stable Graves' hyperthyroidism was defined as no progression to ophthalmopathy during 18 months of follow-up. Hyperthyroidism patients were newly diagnosed, had a disease duration of under 2 months, and were aged 18 to 65 years. Exclusion was applied to patients with uncontrolled infections, other autoimmune diseases, pregnancy or lactation. Clinical symptoms, serum thyroxine and TRAb, thyroid ultrasound, and orbital computed tomography formed the basis for the diagnoses. PBMCs were isolated from 10 ml of fresh peripheral blood by Ficoll-Paque density gradient centrifugation. Total RNA was extracted using Trizol reagent, and RNA quality was assessed on an Agilent 2100 Bioanalyzer. This sample is drawn from a study of T cells in Graves' hyperthyroidism and ophthalmopathy (dated by TCRdb to about 2019). With regard to the full study: Peripheral blood was collected at initial diagnosis, before any treatment. TCR V-J signatures able to tell the groups apart were searched for in a discovery cohort of 95 or so patients, of whom 43 had Graves' ophthalmopathy and around 58 had stable Graves' hyperthyroidism. Thyroid tissue and blood T-cell repertoires from about six Graves' hyperthyroidism patients were also compared in the study. Prospective prediction of ophthalmopathy was tested in an independent validation cohort of 18 to 20 hyperthyroidism patients and roughly 16 patients who later progressed to ophthalmopathy. Following sampling, methimazole starting at 30 mg daily was given to hyperthyroidism patients, and high-dose intravenous methylprednisolone was given to ophthalmopathy patients. For training and testing, the 100 or so patients in the discovery cohort were randomly divided in a 7:3 ratio. The paper describes TCR Vbeta CDR3 sequencing of about 140 peripheral blood samples, made up of around 41 ophthalmopathy patients, roughly 80 hyperthyroidism patients and approximately 17 progressor patients.

General findings and caveats noted by the study authors: During validation, the model predicted progression to ophthalmopathy a median of roughly six months ahead of onset, with almost 71% sensitivity and 72.22% specificity. No statistical method was used to set the sample size in advance, and investigators knew the group allocation. Most expanded thyroid clonotypes (frequency above 0.001) were also found in blood, which suggests that blood repertoires may mirror thyroid immune responses. Ophthalmopathy was separated from stable hyperthyroidism by a 13 V-J signature model, with over 85% sensitivity and about 81% specificity obtained in cross-validation and 80%/75% obtained in testing.

CDR1 and CDR2 (MGHRA, YSYEKL) derive from the germline V gene. The CDR3 runs 15 residues from the cysteine to the phenylalanine. CDR3 DNA only is kept here, 45 bases in frame from base 1. The junction shows trimming of 1 base on V and 5 bases on J, plus 14 bases between the germline ends. Amplification of TCR beta CDR3 regions was carried out from RNA transcripts. A first-round RT-PCR of the TCR CDR3 used the HTBI primer set with the Qiagen OneStep RT-PCR kit. Libraries were constructed in a second round of multiplex PCR, after which size selection and purification were performed. Paired-end sequencing of the libraries was performed with 100 bp reads on an Illumina HiSeq2000. For the original study's pipeline: SOAPnuke was used to process the raw data, with reads discarded if the reads contained adapters or uncalled bases, had a mean Phred below 15, or lacked an exact constant-primer or identifier match. COPE v1.2.5 was used to merge the high-quality paired reads, and each unique nucleotide sequence was defined as a clonotype. MiTCR v1.1 was used to align clonotypes to the IMGT TRBV, TRBD and TRBJ reference segments. Analysis was restricted to V-J combinations with a frequency above 0.0001, which covered 99% to 99.2% of repertoires. The TCS score was defined as the ratio of F50 (clonal expansion) to E x V (chaos), calculated using BLOSUM62-based TCRdist between CDR3 peptides within each V-J. Welch's t-statistics and random forest reduced fewer than 600 V-J features to 10 to 15, which were used in a naive Bayes classifier (R e1071). TCRdb's own reprocessing of the public reads used fastp at Q25 and MiXCR and kept productive beta chains. Rows merge per CDR3 protein into single entries with the most common DNA and genes. The V and J calls, along with clone size, are taken from TCRdb and not from the paper's own processing. The sample table records 300,000 to 350,000 distinct CDR3 sequences; around a sixth of these occur just once. Roughly 49% of the sample lies in the top ten.

Sequencing input: blood. The chain uses TRBV4-1 and TRBJ1-1; TRBD1 is perhaps the D gene, given 6 matching bases. This TCR came from a woman aged 45-65 years with Graves' hyperthyroidism. The nucleotides are TGCGCCAGCAGCCAAGTTTGGGGGGCGCGGACTGAAGCTTTCTTT. It specifies CASSQVWGARTEAFF.